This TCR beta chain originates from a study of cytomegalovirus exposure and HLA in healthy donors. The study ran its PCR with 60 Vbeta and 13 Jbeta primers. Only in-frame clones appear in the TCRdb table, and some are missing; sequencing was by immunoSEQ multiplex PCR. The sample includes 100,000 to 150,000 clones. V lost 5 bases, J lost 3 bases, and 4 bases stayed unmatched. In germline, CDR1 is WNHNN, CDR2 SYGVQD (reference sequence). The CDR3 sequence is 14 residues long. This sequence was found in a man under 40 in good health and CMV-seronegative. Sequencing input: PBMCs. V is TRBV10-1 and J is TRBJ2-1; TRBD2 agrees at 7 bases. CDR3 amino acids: CASSRSGGYNEQFF. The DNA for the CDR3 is TGCGCCAGCAGTAGATCGGGGGGCTACAATGAGCAGTTCTTC.